The rows below give T cell receptor beta chains drawn from one sample of a study of human T cells and chemical hapten exposure. TCRdb re-derived calls from the RACE reads in MiXCR, one entry per CDR3 protein. Of tens of thousands of distinct CDR3 sequences listed, around 9.4% are singletons. The sequencing here drew on whole blood, taken in connection with sensitization to the hapten diphenylcyclopropenone (DPC). The receptors were gathered from a woman aged 40 to 50 with alopecia areata. Some clones in this sample may be carry-over from other donors' samples. CDR3s include the opening cysteine and the closing phenylalanine or tryptophan. D genes are given only for firm matches. Only some rows state a clone size, as once, few, many or a class for expanded clones.

clone_size	d_call	v_call	j_call	cdr3_nt	cdr3_aa
few	TRBD1	TRBV29-1	TRBJ2-7	TGCAGCGTCTCGGACAGGGAGAAGCAGTACTTC	CSVSDREKQYF
many	.	TRBV6-6	TRBJ2-1	TGTGCCAGCAGTTACTCTCCCGAGTGGGGGCAGTTCTTC	CASSYSPEWGQFF
many	.	TRBV20-1	TRBJ2-7	TGCAGTGCTACCCCACTGGGGCCGCGAGTCGAGCAGTACTTC	CSATPLGPRVEQYF
.	.	TRBV21-1	TRBJ1-5	TGTGCCAGCGCGGGACAGTCGCAGGGGAATCAGCCCCAGCATTTT	CASAGQSQGNQPQHF
.	.	TRBV7-9	TRBJ1-1	TGTGCCAGCAGGCTCGCGGGAGAAGCTTTCTTT	CASRLAGEAFF
few	.	TRBV7-6	TRBJ1-3	TGTGCCAGCAGCCCAGGAACGGATGGAAACACCATATATTTT	CASSPGTDGNTIYF
.	.	TRBV12-3/TRBV12-4	TRBJ1-1	TGTGCCAGCAGCCCCGGGATGGGCTCTGTGGCTTTCTTT	CASSPGMGSVAFF
medium-sized	.	TRBV5-1	TRBJ1-2	TGCGCCAGCAGCTTGGCACAGGGTGGCTATGGCTACACCTTC	CASSLAQGGYGYTF
few	TRBD1	TRBV3-1	TRBJ2-7	TGTGCCAGCAGCCAAGAGGGGACAGGTTTGCCCGAGCAGTACTTC	CASSQEGTGLPEQYF
many	.	TRBV5-6	TRBJ1-2	TGTGCCAGCAGCTTGGGGGAGGGCGGCTACACCTTC	CASSLGEGGYTF
.	.	TRBV9	TRBJ1-1	TGTGCCAGCAGCGTGGCCGGGGGTGAGACTGAAGCTTTCTTT	CASSVAGGETEAFF
.	TRBD1	TRBV3-1	TRBJ2-7	TGTGCCAGCAGCCAAGATCTTGAGGCAGGGGGCTACGAGCAGTACTTC	CASSQDLEAGGYEQYF
medium-sized	TRBD2	TRBV4-2	TRBJ2-7	TGTGCCAGCAGCCCTCACGGGGGGGAGACCGAGCAGTACTTC	CASSPHGGETEQYF
many	.	TRBV27	TRBJ1-6	TGTGCCAGCGGCAATTGGGGGGCACCCCTCCACTTT	CASGNWGAPLHF
many	TRBD2	TRBV6-6	TRBJ2-5	TGTGCCAGCAGTTACCCGGGCGGGGGACAAGAGACCCAGTACTTC	CASSYPGGGQETQYF
many	TRBD1	TRBV7-9	TRBJ1-2	TGTGCCAGCAGCTTCGACAGGGGAGATGGCTACACCTTC	CASSFDRGDGYTF
many	.	TRBV29-1	TRBJ1-1	TGCAGCGTTGAGAGGACACTTGAAGCTTTCTTT	CSVERTLEAFF
.	.	TRBV7-2	TRBJ1-5	TGTGCCAGCAGCCCGGGGTATTCTCAGCCCCAGCATTTT	CASSPGYSQPQHF
many	.	TRBV11-1	TRBJ2-2	TGTGCCAGCAGCCAGGCCTCAACCGGGGAGCTGTTTTTT	CASSQASTGELFF
many	.	TRBV12-3/TRBV12-4	TRBJ1-5	TGTGCCAGCAGTCCCCATCTCAATCAGCCCCAGCATTTT	CASSPHLNQPQHF
.	TRBD2	TRBV29-1	TRBJ2-7	TGCAGCGTTTCCCTGGGAGGGTCGCAGTACTTC	CSVSLGGSQYF
.	.	TRBV5-1	TRBJ1-5	TGCGCCAGCAGCTTGAGGCGCGGTGACCCCCAGCATTTT	CASSLRRGDPQHF
many	TRBD1	TRBV3-1	TRBJ2-7	TGTGCCAGCAGCCAAGGACAGGGCTACGAGCAGTACTTC	CASSQGQGYEQYF
many	TRBD2	TRBV9	TRBJ2-2	TGTGCCAGCACCCCCCTCCCGCCTAGCGGGGGGCGGGGGGGCACCGGGGAGCTGTTTTTT	CASTPLPPSGGRGGTGELFF
many	.	TRBV20-1	TRBJ2-5	TGCAGTGCTAGAGCCCCAGAGACCCAGTACTTC	CSARAPETQYF
.	.	TRBV7-9	TRBJ2-2	TGTGCCAGCAGCTTAGGGGGCGCGAGCACCGGGGAGCTGTTTTTT	CASSLGGASTGELFF
many	.	TRBV11-2	TRBJ2-3	TGTGCCAGCAGCTTGAGCTATAGCACAGATACGCAGTATTTT	CASSLSYSTDTQYF
few	.	TRBV4-2	TRBJ2-1	TGTGCCAGCAGCCCCAGGGCCTCCTACAATGAGCAGTTCTTC	CASSPRASYNEQFF
many	TRBD1	TRBV7-3	TRBJ1-2	TGTGCCAGCAGCCAGACAGGGGGCTCCGACTATGGCTACACCTTC	CASSQTGGSDYGYTF
.	TRBD2	TRBV7-2	TRBJ2-3	TGTGCCAGCAGCGGCAGCCCGAGCGGGGGGAAGGATACGCAGTATTTT	CASSGSPSGGKDTQYF
.	TRBD1	TRBV11-3	TRBJ2-1	TGTGCCAGCAGCCCCAGGACAGGGAGCTACAATGAGCAGTTCTTC	CASSPRTGSYNEQFF
few	TRBD1	TRBV27	TRBJ2-7	TGTGCCAGCAGTTTATGGGTTCGGGGACAGGGCTACGAGCAGTACTTC	CASSLWVRGQGYEQYF
.	.	TRBV27	TRBJ2-7	TGTGCCAGCGCCGGGACACCTACCTACGAGCAGTACTTC	CASAGTPTYEQYF
many	.	TRBV7-3	TRBJ2-3	TGTGCCAGCAGCTTAGAGCTCGGCACAGATACGCAGTATTTT	CASSLELGTDTQYF
.	.	TRBV7-6	TRBJ2-1	TGTGCCAGCAGCTCTTATTCTACAGGGAGATCCTACAATGAGCAGTTCTTC	CASSSYSTGRSYNEQFF
.	.	TRBV28	TRBJ2-5	TGTGCCAGCAGTTTATCTCGAGCCCAGTACTTC	CASSLSRAQYF
many	.	TRBV7-6	TRBJ2-7	TGTGCCAGCAGCTTAGAGGCGGGGAGCTCCTACGAGCAGTACTTC	CASSLEAGSSYEQYF
few	.	TRBV5-4	TRBJ2-3	TGTGCCAGCAGCTTGTGGGCTAGCACAGATACGCAGTATTTT	CASSLWASTDTQYF
many	TRBD2	TRBV7-2	TRBJ2-5	TGTGCCAGCAGCTCCCCCCTAGCGGGGAAAGAGACCCAGTACTTC	CASSSPLAGKETQYF
.	TRBD1	TRBV28	TRBJ1-4	TGTGCCAGCAGGAAGGGACAGGGGACGGGGAATGAAAAACTGTTTTTT	CASRKGQGTGNEKLFF
many	.	TRBV28	TRBJ1-1	TGTGCCAGCAGTTTAATGGACAGAGGGTCGACTGAAGCTTTCTTT	CASSLMDRGSTEAFF
few	.	TRBV28	TRBJ1-6	TGTGCCATCCCCGGGCCGTCGTATAATTCACCCCTCCACTTT	CAIPGPSYNSPLHF
.	.	TRBV2	TRBJ2-3	TGTGCCAGCAGTGAATTGGTGCCGGATACGCAGTATTTT	CASSELVPDTQYF
many	TRBD1	TRBV6-5	TRBJ1-6	TGTGCCAGCAGTCCCTCCGGGACAGGGGGTTCACCCCTCCACTTT	CASSPSGTGGSPLHF
many	.	TRBV20-1	TRBJ1-6	TGCAGTGCTAGAGTTAAGGGTTTGAATTCACCCCTCCACTTT	CSARVKGLNSPLHF
many	TRBD1	TRBV12-5	TRBJ2-7	TGTGCTAGCGCCAGGGACAGGGTCTACGAGCAGTACTTC	CASARDRVYEQYF
many	.	TRBV4-2	TRBJ2-7	TGTGCCAGCAGCCAAGGACTCGGATCCTACGAGCAGTACTTC	CASSQGLGSYEQYF
many	.	TRBV11-2	TRBJ2-5	TGTGCCAGCAGCTTGACGGGGTCGCTAGGGACCCAGTACTTC	CASSLTGSLGTQYF
many	TRBD1	TRBV12-3/TRBV12-4	TRBJ1-4	TGTGCCAGCAGGACAGGGGAGGGTGAAAAACTGTTTTTT	CASRTGEGEKLFF
.	TRBD2	TRBV4-2	TRBJ2-3	TGTGCCAGCAGCCAAGACTCCCTAGCGGAGAGCACAGATACGCAGTATTTT	CASSQDSLAESTDTQYF
many	TRBD1	TRBV30	TRBJ2-7	TGTGCCTGGAAGGGGGCGTTGATCTCCTACGAGCAGTACTTC	CAWKGALISYEQYF
many	.	TRBV7-6	TRBJ2-4	TGTGCCAGCAGCTTAGAAGACAGGTCGATCGCAGGTGGCGCAACTCAGTACTTC	CASSLEDRSIAGGATQYF
.	.	TRBV19	TRBJ1-5	TGTGCCAGTAGTTTTCAAGGGGGCAATCAGCCCCAGCATTTT	CASSFQGGNQPQHF
many	.	TRBV3-1	TRBJ1-1	TGTGCCAGCAGGTCGATAGGGGCAGCTTTCTTT	CASRSIGAAFF
many	.	TRBV5-1	TRBJ2-7	TGCGCCAGCAGCTTGAGACAACCCTACGAGCAGTACTTC	CASSLRQPYEQYF
few	TRBD2	TRBV20-1	TRBJ2-4	TGCAGTGCTAGGACTAGCGGGAACCTAGCCAAAAACATTCAGTACTTC	CSARTSGNLAKNIQYF
many	TRBD2	TRBV4-2	TRBJ2-2	TGTGCCAGCAGCCAAGGGTCTGGCGGGGGGGCAGGCGGGGAGCTGTTTTTT	CASSQGSGGGAGGELFF
few	.	TRBV28	TRBJ1-1	TGTGCCAGCAGTTACCCCCTTGCGCTTCGGGCAGGGGCTCTCAGGACTGAAGCTTTCTTT	CASSYPLALRAGALRTEAFF
many	.	TRBV4-3	TRBJ2-7	TGCGCCAGCAGCCAAGGGACGATAGCCTACGAGCAGTACTTC	CASSQGTIAYEQYF